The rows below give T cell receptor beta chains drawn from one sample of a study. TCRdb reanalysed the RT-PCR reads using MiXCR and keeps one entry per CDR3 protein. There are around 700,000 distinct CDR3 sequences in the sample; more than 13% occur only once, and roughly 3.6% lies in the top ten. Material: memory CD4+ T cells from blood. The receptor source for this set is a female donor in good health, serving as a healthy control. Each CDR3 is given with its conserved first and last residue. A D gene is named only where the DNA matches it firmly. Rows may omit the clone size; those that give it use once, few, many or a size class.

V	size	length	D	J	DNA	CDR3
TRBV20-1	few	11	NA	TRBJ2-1	TGCAGTGCCCGGCCCTACAATGAGCAGTTCTTC	CSARPYNEQFF
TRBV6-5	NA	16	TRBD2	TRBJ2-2	TGTGCCAGCAGTTACCGGGGGGGACGAGGAACCGGGGAGCTGTTTTTT	CASSYRGGRGTGELFF
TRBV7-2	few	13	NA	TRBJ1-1	TGTGCCAGCAGCTTACAGCTGAGCACTGAAGCTTTCTTT	CASSLQLSTEAFF
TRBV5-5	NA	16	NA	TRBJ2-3	TGTGCCAGCAGCTTGTACCAGAACGGGAGAACAGATACGCAGTATTTT	CASSLYQNGRTDTQYF
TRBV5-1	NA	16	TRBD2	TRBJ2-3	TGCGCCAGCAGCATCGGACTAGCGGGAGAGTTAGATACGCAGTATTTT	CASSIGLAGELDTQYF
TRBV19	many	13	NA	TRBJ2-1	TGTGCCAGTAGTACCAATCAATTCAATGAGCAGTTCTTC	CASSTNQFNEQFF
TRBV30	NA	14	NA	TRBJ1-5	TGTGCCTGGTCACCGGGACCCCTGAATCAGCCCCAGCATTTT	CAWSPGPLNQPQHF
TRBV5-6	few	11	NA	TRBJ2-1	TGTGCCAGCCTTTTGTACAATGAGCAGTTCTTC	CASLLYNEQFF
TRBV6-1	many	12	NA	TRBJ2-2	TGTGCCAGCAGGTTATTAACCGGGGAGCTGTTTTTT	CASRLLTGELFF
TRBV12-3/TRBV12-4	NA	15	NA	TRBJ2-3	TGTGCCAGCAGCGACCTCCATAGGTCCACAGATACGCAGTATTTT	CASSDLHRSTDTQYF
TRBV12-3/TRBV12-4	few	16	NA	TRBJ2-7	TGTGCCAGCAGTCCTCCGGACGGGTGGGGGCCCTACGAGCAGTACTTC	CASSPPDGWGPYEQYF
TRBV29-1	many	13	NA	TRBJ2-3	TGCAGCGTTTCCCACGGGGGCACAGATACGCAGTATTTT	CSVSHGGTDTQYF
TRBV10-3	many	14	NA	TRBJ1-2	TGTGCCATCAGTGGAGGGGCTGGGACCTATGGCTACACCTTC	CAISGGAGTYGYTF
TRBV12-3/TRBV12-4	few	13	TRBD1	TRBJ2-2	TGTGCCAGCATCAGGGGGCGGGCCGGGGAGCTGTTTTTT	CASIRGRAGELFF
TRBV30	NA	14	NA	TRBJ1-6	TGTGCCTGGAGTGTACGCCCGGATAATTCACCCCTCCACTTT	CAWSVRPDNSPLHF
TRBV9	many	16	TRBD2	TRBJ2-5	TGTGCCAGCAGCCGACGACTAGCGGGGTACCAAGAGACCCAGTACTTC	CASSRRLAGYQETQYF
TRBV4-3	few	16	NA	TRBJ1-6	TGCGCCAGTTCTAAGGGGGGAAGCTCCTATAATTCACCCCTCCACTTT	CASSKGGSSYNSPLHF
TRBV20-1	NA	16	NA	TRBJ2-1	TGCAGTGCTAGAGATCAGGCTGGACAGCTCCGCAATGAGCAGTTCTTC	CSARDQAGQLRNEQFF
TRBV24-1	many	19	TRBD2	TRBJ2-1	TGTGCCACCAGTGAGGGGGGACTAGCGGGAGCGTCCTCCTACAATGAGCAGTTCTTC	CATSEGGLAGASSYNEQFF
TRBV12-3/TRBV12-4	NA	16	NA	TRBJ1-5	TGTGCCAGCAGTTCCCCGCCAGACTATAGCAATCAGCCCCAGCATTTT	CASSSPPDYSNQPQHF
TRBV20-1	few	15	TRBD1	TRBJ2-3	TGCAGTGCTAGAAGCCGACAGGGACCCACAGATACGCAGTATTTT	CSARSRQGPTDTQYF
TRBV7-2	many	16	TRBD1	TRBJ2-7	TGTGCCAGCAGCTTAAGGTTAGGGGGCCAGACCTACGAGCAGTACTTC	CASSLRLGGQTYEQYF
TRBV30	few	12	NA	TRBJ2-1	TGTGCCTGGGGGGAGGTTCGCAATGAGCAGTTCTTC	CAWGEVRNEQFF
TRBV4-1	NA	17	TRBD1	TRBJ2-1	TGCGCCAGCAGCCTCCCCCCAGGGGGCGGCAACTACAATGAGCAGTTCTTC	CASSLPPGGGNYNEQFF
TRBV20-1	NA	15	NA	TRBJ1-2	TGCAGTGCTAGAGACCGGACAGCTCAATTCTATGGCTACACCTTC	CSARDRTAQFYGYTF
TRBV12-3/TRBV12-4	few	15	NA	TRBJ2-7	TGTGCCAGCAGTTTAAAGGCGGGGTCCCCCTACGAGCAGTACTTC	CASSLKAGSPYEQYF
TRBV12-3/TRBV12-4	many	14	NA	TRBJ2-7	TGTGCCAGCAGAAACCGGGACACCTCCTACGAGCAGTACTTC	CASRNRDTSYEQYF
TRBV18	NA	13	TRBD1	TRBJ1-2	TGTGCCAGCTCACAGGACAGGCTGAACGGCTACACCTTC	CASSQDRLNGYTF
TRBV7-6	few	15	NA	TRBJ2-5	TGTGCCAGCAGCATCGGGACTCCGAGGGGAGAGACCCAGTACTTC	CASSIGTPRGETQYF
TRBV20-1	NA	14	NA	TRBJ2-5	TGCAGTGCTAGAGATCCGGCAGTAGAAGAGACCCAGTACTTC	CSARDPAVEETQYF
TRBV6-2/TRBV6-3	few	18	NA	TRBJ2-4	TGTGCCAGCAGTTACTCCCGGCGTTCGGGAGTCGCCAAAAACATTCAGTACTTC	CASSYSRRSGVAKNIQYF
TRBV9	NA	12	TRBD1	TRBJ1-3	TGTGCCAGCAGCCCCTGGGGACAGGACCTACATTTT	CASSPWGQDLHF
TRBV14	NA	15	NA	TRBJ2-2	TGTGCCAGCAGCCCGGGCCGCGAGATCACCGGGGAGCTGTTTTTT	CASSPGREITGELFF
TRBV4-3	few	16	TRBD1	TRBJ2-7	TGCGCCAGCAGCCAAGATGTTAGGACAGGGGGCTTAAGGCAGTACTTC	CASSQDVRTGGLRQYF
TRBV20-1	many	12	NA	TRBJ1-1	TGCAGTGCAACCTGGGGTAACACTGAAGCTTTCTTT	CSATWGNTEAFF
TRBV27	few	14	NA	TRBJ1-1	TGTGCCAGCAACCGGGGCAGTCGTGGCACTGAAGCTTTCTTT	CASNRGSRGTEAFF
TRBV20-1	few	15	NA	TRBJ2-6	TGCAGTGCCCCCTTGCGCGTCTCCGGGGCCAACGTCCTGACTTTC	CSAPLRVSGANVLTF
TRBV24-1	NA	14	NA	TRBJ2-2	TGTGCCGTAACTAAACAGCTGAACACCGGGGAGCTGTTTTTT	CAVTKQLNTGELFF
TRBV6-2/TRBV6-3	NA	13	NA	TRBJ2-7	TGTGCCAGCAGTTGGACCACTCTTAACGAGCAGTACTTC	CASSWTTLNEQYF
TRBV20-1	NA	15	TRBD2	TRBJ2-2	TGCAGTGCTAGAGTGGGGACTAGCCGGACCGGGGAGCTGTTTTTT	CSARVGTSRTGELFF
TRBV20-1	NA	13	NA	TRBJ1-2	TGCAGTGCTGAACAGGGATCTGGCTATGGCTACACCTTC	CSAEQGSGYGYTF
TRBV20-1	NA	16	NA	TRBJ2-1	TGCAGTGCACACATGGGGGCAGGTGGGATGTACAATGAGCAGTTCTTC	CSAHMGAGGMYNEQFF
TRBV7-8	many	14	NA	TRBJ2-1	TGTGCCAGCAGCCCCGGGACGACCTACCATGAGCAGTTCTTC	CASSPGTTYHEQFF
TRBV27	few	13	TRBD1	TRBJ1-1	TGTGCCAGCAGGAAACAGGGGGCTGGTGAAGCTTTCTTT	CASRKQGAGEAFF
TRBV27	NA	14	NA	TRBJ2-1	TGTGCCAGCAGTTTCTATCCCGGGGGCAATGAGCAGTTCTTC	CASSFYPGGNEQFF
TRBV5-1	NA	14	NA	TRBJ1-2	TGCGCCAGCAGCTACCATCAAGCTAACTATGGCTACACCTTC	CASSYHQANYGYTF
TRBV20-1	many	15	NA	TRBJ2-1	TGCAGTGCTAGCCTCGGAGGAGGCTCCTACAATGAGCAGTTCTTC	CSASLGGGSYNEQFF
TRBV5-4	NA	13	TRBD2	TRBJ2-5	TGTGCCAGCAGCTTGGGGGAGGGAGAGACCCAGTACTTC	CASSLGEGETQYF
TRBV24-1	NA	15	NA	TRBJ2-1	TGTGCCACCAGTGATCCAGCGAGCTCCTACAATGAGCAGTTCTTC	CATSDPASSYNEQFF
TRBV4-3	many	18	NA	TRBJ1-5	TGCGCCAGCAGCCAAGAATTAGCGGCACCCTATAGCAATCAGCCCCAGCATTTT	CASSQELAAPYSNQPQHF
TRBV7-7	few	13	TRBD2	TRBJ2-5	TGTGCCATCGCGGGGACTACCGGGGAGACCCAGTACTTC	CAIAGTTGETQYF
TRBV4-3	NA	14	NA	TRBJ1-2	TGCGCCAGCAGCCCCCACCGGGACATCGAAGGCTACACCTTC	CASSPHRDIEGYTF
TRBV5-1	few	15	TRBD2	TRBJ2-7	TGCGCCAGCAGCTTGTGGGCTAGCGGGGATGGGGAGCAGTACTTC	CASSLWASGDGEQYF
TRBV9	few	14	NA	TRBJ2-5	TGTGCCAGCAGCGTAGGAGCTGGGCGAGAGACCCAGTACTTC	CASSVGAGRETQYF
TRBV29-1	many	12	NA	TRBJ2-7	TGCAGCGTTGAGTCCAATACCTACGAGCAGTACTTC	CSVESNTYEQYF
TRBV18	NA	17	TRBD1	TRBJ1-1	TGTGCCAGCTCACCACCGGGGACAGGAAACATGAACACTGAAGCTTTCTTT	CASSPPGTGNMNTEAFF
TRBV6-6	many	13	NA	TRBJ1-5	TGTGCCAGCGGGATAAGGGGAGGACAGCCCCAGCATTTT	CASGIRGGQPQHF